Sequencing of this TCR beta chain was carried out in a study of CD8 T cells in Susac syndrome. The overall study: The Susac syndrome patients that were sequenced included 5 or 6 with active disease and roughly 8 in remission.

An amount of RNA that ranged from about 0.45 to 1 ug was reverse transcribed with random hexamers. TCRdb called the immunoSEQ multiplex PCR reads again in MiXCR, with one record for every CDR3 protein. The sample lists 240,000 or so distinct CDR3 sequences, around 96% occurring once. V lost 0 bases to trimming and J lost 2 bases, with 1 base between them. Germline values: CDR1 LGHNT, CDR2 FRNRAP. The CDR3 is 12 amino acids. The rearrangement links TRBV12-5 to TRBJ2-5, with D uncertain. The source is a human donor with Susac syndrome. Sequencing input: CD4+ T cells from PBMCs. CDR3 residues: CASGLVQETQYF. The CDR3 DNA sequence: TGTGCTAGTGGTTTGGTACAAGAGACCCAGTACTTC.